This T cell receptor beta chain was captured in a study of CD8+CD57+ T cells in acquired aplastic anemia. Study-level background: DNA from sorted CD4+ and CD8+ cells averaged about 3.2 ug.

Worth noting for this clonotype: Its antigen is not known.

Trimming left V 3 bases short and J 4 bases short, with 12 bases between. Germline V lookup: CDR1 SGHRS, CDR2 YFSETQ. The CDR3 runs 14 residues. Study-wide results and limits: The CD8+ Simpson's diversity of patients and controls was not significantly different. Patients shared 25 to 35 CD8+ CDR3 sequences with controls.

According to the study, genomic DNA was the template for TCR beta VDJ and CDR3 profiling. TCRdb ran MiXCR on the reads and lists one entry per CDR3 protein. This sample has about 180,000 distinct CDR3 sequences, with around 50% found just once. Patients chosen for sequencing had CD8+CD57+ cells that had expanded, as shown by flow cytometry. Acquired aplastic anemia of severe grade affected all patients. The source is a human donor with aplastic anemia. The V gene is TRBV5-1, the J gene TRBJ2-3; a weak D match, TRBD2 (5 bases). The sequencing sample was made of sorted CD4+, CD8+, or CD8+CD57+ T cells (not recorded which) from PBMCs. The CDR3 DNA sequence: TGCGCCAGCAGCTACGGGATTCAAGCAGATACGCAGTATTTT. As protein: CASSYGIQADTQYF.